This passage covers 17 T cell receptor beta chains from one sample sequenced in a study of PD-1 blockade in classical Hodgkin lymphoma (dated by TCRdb to about 2020). The library was prepared using the immunoSEQ multiplex PCR assay. TCRdb obtained this table from immuneACCESS and retained in-frame rearrangements with V and J assigned. These tables miss some clones; where compared with another copy, unresolved V genes account for less than half of the shortfall, and the remainder is unexplained. This sample gives tens of thousands of clones in total; 70% to 90% of them show up just once. Jointly, the top ten make up less than 9% of the sample. In the paper's terms, the time point label means: cycle 4 day 1 (C4D1), after more than 5 weeks of nivolumab. Every trial patient had relapsed after autologous stem cell transplantation, and cohorts A, B and C differed in prior brentuximab vedotin exposure.

This specimen was peripheral blood mononuclear cells (PBMCs), taken before the fourth cycle of nivolumab. These receptors all come from a human donor with classical Hodgkin lymphoma.

The chain carries TRBV14 and TRBJ1-1, with D uncertain. The CDR3 contains 14 residues. Trimming shortened V by 0 bases and J by 5 bases, and 10 bases separated the two germline ends. The germline gives CDR1 SGHDN, CDR2 FVKESK. The DNA of the CDR3 is TGTGCCAGCAGCCAAGACTGGGCGTCAACTGAAGCTTTCTTT. Its translation: CASSQDWASTEAFF.

V usage is TRBV6-5 and J usage is TRBJ1-4; 8 bases fit TRBD1. Trimming cost V 5 bases and J 7 bases; bases outside gene matches: 6. The germline V gene has CDR1 MNHEY and CDR2 SVGAGI. CDR3 length: 14 amino acids. The CDR3 sequence is CASSQGAGREKLFF. CDR3 nucleotides: TGTGCCAGCAGTCAGGGGGCGGGACGTGAAAAACTGTTTTTT.

V and J are TRBV30 and TRBJ1-4; 7 bases fit TRBD1. The trim removed 0 bases at V and 4 bases at J, leaving 5 bases unmatched. Germline V lookup: CDR1 GTSNPN, CDR2 SVGIG (reference sequence). The CDR3 loop spans 15 amino acids. The CDR3 region is CAWSVKGQLNEKLFF. The CDR3 coding sequence is TGTGCCTGGAGTGTAAAGGGACAGCTTAATGAAAAACTGTTTTTT.

The chain couples TRBV7-3 to TRBJ2-3; 8 positions agree with TRBD1. From germline, CDR1 is SGHTA and CDR2 FQGTGA. The CDR3 is 14 residues long. With 4 bases clipped from V and 1 base from J, the junction kept 1 base outside the gene matches. The CDR3 spells CASSSQGGTDTQYF. CDR3 nucleotide sequence: TGTGCCAGCAGCTCACAGGGGGGCACAGATACGCAGTATTTT.

With regard to this clone: At the DNA level, this CDR3 is encoded by other sequences in the same sample as well. The genes are TRBV6-5 and TRBJ1-5; no clear D. Germline lookup yields CDR1 MNHEY and CDR2 SVGAGI. The CDR3 runs to 15 residues. V was pared by 6 bases and J by 0 bases, with 12 bases between. The CDR3 here is CASRIREYSNQPQHF. As DNA, the CDR3 is TGTGCCAGCAGAATTAGAGAGTATAGCAATCAGCCCCAGCATTTT.

The sample holds one count of this clone. V and J are TRBV11-2 and TRBJ1-4; 7 bases align to TRBD1. CDR1 is SGHAT, CDR2 FQNNGV, per germline. Trimming cost V 5 bases and J 7 bases; bases outside gene matches: 13. The CDR3 is made up of 16 amino acids. In DNA form, the CDR3 reads TGTGCCAGCAGCGCGTACGACAGGGCGAGAGGTGAAAAACTGTTTTTT. Its translation: CASSAYDRARGEKLFF.

The V gene is TRBV5-1, the J gene TRBJ1-2, with D unclear. The CDR3 loop spans 14 amino acids. V was cut by 1 base and J by 8 bases, with 15 bases left in between. The germline V gene has CDR1 SGHRS and CDR2 YFSETQ. The CDR3 is CASSLWGGLGGYTF. Here the CDR3 DNA reads TGCGCCAGCAGCTTGTGGGGTGGCCTTGGAGGCTACACCTTC.

The chain is built from TRBV18 and TRBJ2-3; perhaps TRBD2 as D (6 bases). Germline V gene data show CDR1 as KGHSH and CDR2 as LQKENI. CDR3 size: 16 residues. Trimming stripped 3 bases from V and 0 bases from J, with 13 bases between. The chain's CDR3 is CASSPRLGTSTDTQYF. For the CDR3, the DNA is TGTGCCAGCTCACCCCGGTTGGGGACTAGCACAGATACGCAGTATTTT.

Comments on this clone: This specimen includes other DNA sequences encoding the same CDR3. This sequence joins TRBV30 and TRBJ1-5; the D gene is possibly TRBD1 (5 bases). V was cut by 7 bases and J by 4 bases, with 14 bases left in between. The CDR3 is 13 residues long. Germline V gene sequence: CDR1 GTSNPN, CDR2 SVGIG (reference sequence). CDR3 DNA sequence: TGTGCCTTATCATTAGGGGCGAATCAGCCCCAGCATTTT. It codes for CALSLGANQPQHF.

The chain recombines TRBV5-1 with TRBJ2-3; TRBD2 matches 8 bases. The germline gives CDR1 SGHRS, CDR2 YFSETQ. The CDR3 consists of 14 residues. Trimming at V came to 2 bases and at J to 2 bases, leaving 1 base not matched to a gene. As DNA, the CDR3 is TGCGCCAGCAGCTTACTAGCGGACACAGATACGCAGTATTTT. Its translation is CASSLLADTDTQYF.

The chain has TRBV5-1 and TRBJ2-2; TRBD1 aligns across 9 bases. After removal of 6 bases from V and 2 bases from J, the junction contained 5 bases not matched to a gene. Germline V gene data show CDR1 as SGHRS and CDR2 as YFSETQ. The CDR3 has 15 residues. CDR3: CASTGQGTNTGELFF. The CDR3 DNA sequence: TGCGCCAGCACAGGACAGGGGACTAACACCGGGGAGCTGTTTTTT.

Only one count was recorded for this clone. V and J are TRBV5-1 and TRBJ1-3, with D hard to call. Germline V CDR1 and CDR2: SGHRS, YFSETQ. CDR3 size: 14 residues. The V and J ends lost 0 bases and 0 bases respectively, with 4 bases between them. This chain's CDR3 is CASSLESSGNTIYF. In DNA form, the CDR3 reads TGCGCCAGCAGCTTGGAAAGCTCTGGAAACACCATATATTTT.

The V and J genes are TRBV27 and TRBJ1-1, with D perhaps TRBD1 (6 bases). The CDR3 is 12 amino acids. Looked up from germline, CDR1 is MNHEY and CDR2 is SMNVEV (reference sequence). Trimming pared 3 bases from V and 8 bases from J, leaving 10 bases between. The CDR3 nucleotides are TGTGCCAGCAGTTTTCAGGGGAGAGAAGCTTTCTTT. Translated: CASSFQGREAFF.

The chain employs TRBV5-1 and TRBJ2-5; 9 bases are a match to TRBD1. The DNA end favors TRBJ2-7, so the J call may be wrong. CDR1 is SGHRS and CDR2 is YFSETQ in the germline V gene. This CDR3 comprises 16 residues. The CDR3 nucleotides are TGCGCCAGCAGCCTGCTAATACAGGGGGCGAGCTACGAGCAGTACTTC. Its protein is CASSLLIQGASYEQYF.

The V and J genes are TRBV28 and TRBJ1-2, with a weak D call TRBD1 (5 bases). From germline, CDR1 is MDHEN and CDR2 SYDVKM. The CDR3 is 13 amino acids. V was shortened by 4 bases and J by 3 bases, with 9 bases between the two germline ends. CDR3 amino acids: CASSSGTHYGYTF. CDR3 bases: TGTGCCAGCAGTTCCGGGACCCACTATGGCTACACCTTC.

V and J are TRBV5-1 and TRBJ1-4, with D possibly TRBD1 on 5 matching bases. The germline CDR1 and CDR2 sequences are SGHRS and YFSETQ. With 4 bases removed from V and 8 bases from J, the gap between germline ends came to 18 bases. The CDR3 loop spans 15 amino acids. The CDR3 loop reads CASSAEGMAGEKLFF. In nucleotides, the CDR3 is TGCGCCAGCAGCGCCGAGGGGATGGCTGGCGAAAAACTGTTTTTT.

This clone was found once. V gene TRBV5-1 combines with J gene TRBJ2-3; D not certain. Germline CDR1 reads SGHRS; CDR2 reads YFSETQ. V lost 0 bases and J 4 bases, leaving 9 bases between the germline ends. There are 14 residues in the CDR3. The DNA for the CDR3 is TGCGCCAGCAGCTTGGCTTTATCCGCAGATACGCAGTATTTT. Its protein product is CASSLALSADTQYF.